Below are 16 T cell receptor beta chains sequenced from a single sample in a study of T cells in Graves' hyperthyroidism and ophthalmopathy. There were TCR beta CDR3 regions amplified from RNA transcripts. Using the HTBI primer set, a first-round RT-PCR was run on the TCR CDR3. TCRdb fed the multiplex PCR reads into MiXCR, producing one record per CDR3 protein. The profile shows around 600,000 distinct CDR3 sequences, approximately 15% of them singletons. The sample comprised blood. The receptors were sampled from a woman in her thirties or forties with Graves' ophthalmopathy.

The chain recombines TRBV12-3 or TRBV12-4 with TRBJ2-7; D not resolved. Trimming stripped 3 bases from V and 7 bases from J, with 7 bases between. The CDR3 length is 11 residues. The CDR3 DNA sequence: TGTGCCAGCAGTTTCGATGTAGAGCAGTACTTC. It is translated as CASSFDVEQYF.

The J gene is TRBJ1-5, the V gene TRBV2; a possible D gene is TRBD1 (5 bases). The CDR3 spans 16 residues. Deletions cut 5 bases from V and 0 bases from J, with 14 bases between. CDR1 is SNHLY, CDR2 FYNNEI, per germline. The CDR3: CASSNQGLHSNQPQHF. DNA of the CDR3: TGTGCCAGCAGTAACCAGGGACTACATAGCAATCAGCCCCAGCATTTT.

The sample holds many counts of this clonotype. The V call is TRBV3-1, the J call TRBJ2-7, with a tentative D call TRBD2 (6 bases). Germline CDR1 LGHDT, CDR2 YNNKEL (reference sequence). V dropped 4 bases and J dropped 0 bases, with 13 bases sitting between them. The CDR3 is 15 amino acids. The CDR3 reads CASSRPSGDSYEQYF. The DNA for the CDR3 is TGTGCCAGCAGCCGACCCTCGGGAGACTCCTACGAGCAGTACTTC.

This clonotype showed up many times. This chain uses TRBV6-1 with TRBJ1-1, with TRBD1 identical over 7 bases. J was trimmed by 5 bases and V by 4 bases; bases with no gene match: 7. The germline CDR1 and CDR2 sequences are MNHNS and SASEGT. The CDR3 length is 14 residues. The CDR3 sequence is CASSAMTGRTEAFF. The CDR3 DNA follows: TGTGCCAGCAGTGCCATGACAGGGAGGACTGAAGCTTTCTTT.

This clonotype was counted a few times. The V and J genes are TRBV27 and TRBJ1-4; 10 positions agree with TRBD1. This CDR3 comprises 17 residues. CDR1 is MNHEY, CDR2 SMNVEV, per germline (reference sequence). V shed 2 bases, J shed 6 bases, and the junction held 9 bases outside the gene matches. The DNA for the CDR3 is TGTGCCAGCAGTTTAGTGGGACAGGGGTCCTTTTATGAAAAACTGTTTTTT. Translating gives CASSLVGQGSFYEKLFF.

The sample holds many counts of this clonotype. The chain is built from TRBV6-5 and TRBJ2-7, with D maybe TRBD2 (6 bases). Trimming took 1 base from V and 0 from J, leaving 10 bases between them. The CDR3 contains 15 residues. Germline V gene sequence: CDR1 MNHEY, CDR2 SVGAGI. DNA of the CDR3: TGTGCCAGCAGTTACTGGGGGGTGAGCTCCTACGAGCAGTACTTC. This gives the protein CASSYWGVSSYEQYF.

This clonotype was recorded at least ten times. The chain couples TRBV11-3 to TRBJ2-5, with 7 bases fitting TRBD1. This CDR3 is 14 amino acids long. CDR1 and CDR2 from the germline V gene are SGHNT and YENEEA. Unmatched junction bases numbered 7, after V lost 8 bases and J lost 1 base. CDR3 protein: CASSRTGPQETQYF. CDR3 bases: TGTGCCAGCTCCCGGACAGGACCCCAAGAGACCCAGTACTTC.

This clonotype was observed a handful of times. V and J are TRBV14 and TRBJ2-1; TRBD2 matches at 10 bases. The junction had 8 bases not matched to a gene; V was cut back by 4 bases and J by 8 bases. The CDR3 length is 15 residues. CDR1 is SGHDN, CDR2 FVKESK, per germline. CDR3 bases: TGTGCCAGCAGCCCACTAGCGGGGTTTTCGTATGAGCAGTTCTTC. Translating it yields CASSPLAGFSYEQFF. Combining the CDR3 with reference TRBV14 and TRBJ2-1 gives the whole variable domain EAGVTQFPSHSVIEKGQTVTLRCDPISGHDNLYWYRRVMGKEIKFLLHFVKESKQDESGMPNNRFLAERTGGTYSTLKVQPAELEDSGVYFCASSPLAGFSYEQFFGPGTRLTVL.

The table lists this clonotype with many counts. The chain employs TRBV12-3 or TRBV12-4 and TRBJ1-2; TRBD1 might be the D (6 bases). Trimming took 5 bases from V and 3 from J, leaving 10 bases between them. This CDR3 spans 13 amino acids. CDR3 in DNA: TGTGCCAGCAGTAAGACAGGTGACTATGGCTACACCTTC. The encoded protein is CASSKTGDYGYTF.

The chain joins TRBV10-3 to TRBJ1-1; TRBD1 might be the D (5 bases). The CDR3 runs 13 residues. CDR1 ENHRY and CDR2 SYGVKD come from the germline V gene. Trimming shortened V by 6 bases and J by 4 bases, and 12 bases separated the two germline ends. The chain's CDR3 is CAISPSGFTEAFF. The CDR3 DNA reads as TGTGCCATCAGCCCCTCAGGGTTCACTGAAGCTTTCTTT.

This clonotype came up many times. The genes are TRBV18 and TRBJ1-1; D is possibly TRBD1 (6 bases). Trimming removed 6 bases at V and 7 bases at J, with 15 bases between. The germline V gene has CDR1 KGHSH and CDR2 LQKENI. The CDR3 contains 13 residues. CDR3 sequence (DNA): TGTGCCAGCTCTCAAGACAGGCTGCGTGAAGCTTTCTTT. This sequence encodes CASSQDRLREAFF.

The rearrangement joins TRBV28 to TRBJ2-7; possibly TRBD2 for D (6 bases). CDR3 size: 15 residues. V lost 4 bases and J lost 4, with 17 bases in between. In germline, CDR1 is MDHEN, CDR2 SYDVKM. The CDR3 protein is CASSSYAGSGYEQYF. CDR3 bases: TGTGCCAGCAGTTCATACGCGGGGTCCGGTTACGAGCAGTACTTC.

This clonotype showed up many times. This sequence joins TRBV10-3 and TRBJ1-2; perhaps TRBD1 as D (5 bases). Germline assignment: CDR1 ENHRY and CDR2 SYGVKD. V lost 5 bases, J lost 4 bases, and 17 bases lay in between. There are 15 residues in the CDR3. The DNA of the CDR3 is TGTGCCATCAGTCACGAACCCAGGGATCGCTATGGCTACACCTTC. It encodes CAISHEPRDRYGYTF.

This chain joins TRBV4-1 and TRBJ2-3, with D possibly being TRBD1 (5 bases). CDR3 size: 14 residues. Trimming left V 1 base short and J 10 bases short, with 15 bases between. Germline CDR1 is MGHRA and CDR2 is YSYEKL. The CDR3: CASSQAHGREPQYF. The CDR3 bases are TGCGCCAGCAGCCAAGCCCACGGCAGGGAACCGCAGTATTTT.

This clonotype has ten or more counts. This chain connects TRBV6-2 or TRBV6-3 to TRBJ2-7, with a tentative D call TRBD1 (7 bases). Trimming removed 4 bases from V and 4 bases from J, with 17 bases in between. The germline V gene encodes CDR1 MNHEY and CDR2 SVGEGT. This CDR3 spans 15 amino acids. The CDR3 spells CASSSDRRGIYEQYF. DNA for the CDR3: TGTGCCAGCAGTTCGGACAGGAGGGGGATTTACGAGCAGTACTTC.

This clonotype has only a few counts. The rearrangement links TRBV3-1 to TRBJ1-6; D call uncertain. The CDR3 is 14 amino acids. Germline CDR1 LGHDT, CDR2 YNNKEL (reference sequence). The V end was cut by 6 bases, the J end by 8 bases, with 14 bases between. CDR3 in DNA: TGTGCCAGCAGGTTCGAGGGAAATGATTCACCCCTCCACTTT. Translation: CASRFEGNDSPLHF.